The entry that follows covers one T cell receptor beta chain sequence. Antigen specificity is unknown. V shed 4 bases, J shed 7 bases, and the junction held 12 bases outside the gene matches. CDR3 length equals 15 residues. CDR1 MDHEN and CDR2 SYDVKM come from the germline V gene. The data originate from a study of radiotherapy plus CTLA-4 blockade in lung cancer. Overall study: Disease control was present in 25% to 35% of patients, and objective responses in about 18%. Study-level results: Subsequent to radiotherapy plus ipilimumab, tumor-derived TCR clones underwent expansion in blood.

Sequencing used immunoSEQ multiplex PCR; TCRdb keeps in-frame clones, though not all of them. The data hold roughly 50,000 clones, with 79% observed a single time. This sequence joins TRBV28 and TRBJ1-2; 7 bases line up with TRBD1. The sample was peripheral blood, taken from a patient treated with radiotherapy plus ipilimumab. This TCR was sampled from a human donor with non-small cell lung cancer who had a partial response to radiotherapy plus ipilimumab. CDR3 loop: CASSSHAGTAFGYTF. The CDR3 DNA follows: TGTGCCAGCAGTTCACATGCCGGGACAGCGTTTGGCTACACCTTC.